One and the same sample provided the 21 T cell receptor beta chains below, sequenced in a study of beta chain features in type 1 diabetes. Every bit of the isolated RNA underwent reverse transcription, so sequencing read expressed TCRB transcripts. Assay: immunoSEQ multiplex PCR; the TCRdb copy retains only in-frame clones and omits some. The repertoire holds 70,000 to 90,000 clones, roughly 34% seen once, with about 0.42% in the top ten. The sample taken for sequencing was stem cell memory CD4+ T cells from blood. These receptors came from a woman between 18 and 30 years old in good health.

To note about this clone: This CDR3 is also generated by other DNA sequences in the sample. The chain links TRBV7-9 to TRBJ2-1, with a weak D call TRBD2 (7 bases). Trimming left V 2 bases short and J 9 bases short, with 14 bases between. This CDR3 region has 14 residues. Germline V CDR1 and CDR2: SEHNR, FQNEAQ (reference sequence). DNA of the CDR3: TGTGCCAGCAGCTTATCGACGGGGGGCACTGAGCAGTTCTTC. It yields the protein CASSLSTGGTEQFF.

This rearrangement joins TRBV7-2 to TRBJ2-2; the match to TRBD2 covers 8 bases. Germline CDR1 reads SGHTA; CDR2 reads FQGNSA. Trimming cost V 5 bases and J 7 bases; bases outside gene matches: 9. The CDR3 is 15 residues long. CDR3 in amino acids: CASSPLAGFVGELFF. The DNA for the CDR3 is TGTGCCAGCAGCCCCTTAGCGGGATTTGTCGGGGAGCTGTTTTTT.

V gene TRBV18 combines with J gene TRBJ2-7, with D possibly TRBD2 on 5 matching bases. There are 14 residues in the CDR3. The germline CDR1 and CDR2 sequences are KGHSH and LQKENI. Trimming stripped 3 bases from V and 7 bases from J, with 16 bases between. The CDR3 DNA reads as TGTGCCAGCTCACCCCTAGGGCCCACGGGAGAGCAGTACTTC. Translation gives CASSPLGPTGEQYF.

The V call is TRBV18, the J call TRBJ1-1; D call uncertain. Deletions cut 4 bases from V and 1 base from J, with 7 bases between. CDR3 length: 13 residues. The germline CDR1 and CDR2 sequences are KGHSH and LQKENI. CDR3 sequence reads: CASSLEENTEAFF. In nucleotides, the CDR3 is TGTGCCAGCTCACTGGAGGAGAACACTGAAGCTTTCTTT.

J is TRBJ2-1 and V is TRBV4-2; D might be TRBD2 (5 bases). This CDR3 region has 13 residues. V was pared by 8 bases and J by 6 bases, with 14 bases between. CDR1 and CDR2 from the germline V gene are LGHNA and YNFKEQ. This chain's CDR3 is CASRDGYSNEQFF. CDR3 DNA: TGTGCCAGCCGGGATGGGTACAGCAATGAGCAGTTCTTC.

This clone was seen only a few times. The gene calls are TRBV7-2 and TRBJ2-3, with 7 bases matching TRBD1. J was trimmed by 6 bases and V by 5 bases; bases with no gene match: 11. The CDR3 loop spans 15 amino acids. In germline, CDR1 is SGHTA, CDR2 FQGNSA. CDR3 residues: CASSPQGQPLDTQYF. The CDR3 bases are TGTGCCAGCAGCCCACAGGGACAGCCGCTGGATACGCAGTATTTT.

The rearrangement uses TRBV7-2 and TRBJ2-5; D gene uncertain. The CDR3 runs to 13 residues. With 6 bases removed from V and 1 base from J, the gap between germline ends came to 9 bases. The germline V gene has CDR1 SGHTA and CDR2 FQGNSA. CDR3 sequence: CASSLRSQETQYF. The CDR3 DNA sequence: TGTGCCAGCAGTTTGAGAAGCCAAGAGACCCAGTACTTC.

The chain has TRBV5-4 and TRBJ2-2, with D possibly matching TRBD2 (6 bases). V lost 7 bases and J 1 base, leaving 11 bases between the germline ends. CDR1 SGHNT and CDR2 YYREEE come from the germline V gene (reference sequence). The CDR3 has 14 amino acids. Written as DNA, the CDR3 is TGTGCCAGCGGAATGGGGGGGAACACCGGGGAGCTGTTTTTT. Encoded protein: CASGMGGNTGELFF.

This clone was detected only a few times. The rearrangement uses TRBV9 and TRBJ1-2; maybe TRBD1 (5 bases). This CDR3 is 16 amino acids long. Germline lookup yields CDR1 SGDLS and CDR2 YYNGEE. Trimming stripped 3 bases from V and 2 bases from J, with 17 bases between. The chain's CDR3 is CASSASLGEGNYGYTF. The CDR3 DNA reads TGTGCCAGCAGCGCCTCTTTAGGGGAGGGAAACTATGGCTACACCTTC.

Of note for this clone: The same CDR3 also results from other DNA sequences found in this sample. This chain joins TRBV2 and TRBJ1-6; TRBD1 is a possible D gene (6 bases). The CDR3 is 12 residues long. V shed 5 bases and J shed 7 bases, with 6 bases lying between them. Germline V gene data show CDR1 as SNHLY and CDR2 as FYNNEI. CDR3 DNA: TGTGCCAGCAGTACAGGGAATTCACCCCTCCACTTT. Its protein product is CASSTGNSPLHF.

This clone was counted a few times. The chain carries TRBV5-4 and TRBJ2-1, with unresolved D. The germline gives CDR1 SGHNT, CDR2 YYREEE (reference sequence). V gave up 1 base and J gave up 0 bases, with 5 bases separating them. CDR3 length: 14 residues. The CDR3 here is CASSLKSSYNEQFF. CDR3 nucleotides: TGTGCCAGCAGCTTGAAGAGCTCCTACAATGAGCAGTTCTTC.

This clone was found a few times. Other DNA sequences of this sample code for an identical CDR3. This chain links TRBV5-1 with TRBJ2-2, with TRBD1 matching over 7 bases. The CDR3 contains 15 residues. CDR1 is SGHRS, CDR2 YFSETQ, per germline. V lost 0 bases and J lost 3; bases outside the gene matches: 2. The CDR3 reads CASSLGDRDTGELFF. CDR3 DNA sequence: TGCGCCAGCAGCTTGGGGGACAGAGACACCGGGGAGCTGTTTTTT.

The rearrangement joins TRBV27 to TRBJ2-6; 11 positions agree with TRBD1. The germline CDR1 and CDR2 sequences are MNHEY and SMNVEV (reference sequence). V shed 3 bases and J 4 bases; nucleotides not matched to a gene: 5. The CDR3 runs to 17 residues. In DNA, the CDR3 is TGTGCCAGCAGTTTTGGACAGGGGGCGAGGGGGGCCAACGTCCTGACTTTC. Its protein product is CASSFGQGARGANVLTF.

This clone was seen more than once but under ten times. This chain uses TRBV6-6 with TRBJ1-5, with 7 nucleotides matching TRBD1. Germline V CDR1 and CDR2: MNHNY, SVGAGI (reference sequence). V lost 5 bases and J lost 2; bases outside the gene matches: 6. The CDR3 contains 15 residues. The CDR3 nucleotides are TGTGCCAGCAGTAAAAGACAGGGAGGCAATCAGCCCCAGCATTTT. Translated: CASSKRQGGNQPQHF.

This clone was observed a few times. The V call is TRBV6-5, the J call TRBJ1-1; 8 bases align to TRBD1. Trimming took 0 bases from V and 8 from J; bases not matched to a gene: 8. CDR1 and CDR2 (germline): MNHEY, SVGAGI. This CDR3 contains 15 residues. The CDR3 loop is CASSYSGQGLGEAFF. CDR3 DNA: TGTGCCAGCAGTTACTCCGGACAGGGTTTGGGGGAAGCTTTCTTT.

The chain carries TRBV9 and TRBJ2-3; D not certain. This CDR3 spans 12 amino acids. Per the germline V gene, CDR1 is SGDLS and CDR2 is YYNGEE. Trimming cost V 5 bases and J 6 bases, with 10 bases left between them. CDR3 nucleotide sequence: TGTGCCAGCAGTCTCTCTAGGGATACGCAGTATTTT. This translates into CASSLSRDTQYF.

This clone was detected only a few times. The chain joins TRBV7-2 to TRBJ2-7, with TRBD2 identical over 8 bases. The CDR3 loop spans 16 amino acids. V shed 4 bases and J 6 bases; nucleotides not matched to a gene: 14. CDR1 SGHTA and CDR2 FQGNSA come from the germline V gene. The CDR3 spells CASSSGRTSNGFEQYF. In DNA, the CDR3 is TGTGCCAGCAGCTCGGGAAGGACTAGCAACGGTTTCGAGCAGTACTTC.

In DNA, the CDR3 is TGTGCCAGCAGCGGACGACTAGGGGCCTTCACAGATACGCAGTATTTT. Encoded protein: CASSGRLGAFTDTQYF. V is TRBV7-9 and J is TRBJ2-3; tentatively, D is TRBD2 (6 bases). Germline-derived CDR1 and CDR2 are SEHNR and FQNEAQ (reference sequence). The CDR3 sequence is 16 residues long. V lost 5 bases and J lost 2, with 17 bases in between.

The chain is built from TRBV6-6 and TRBJ2-3, with 14 bases matching TRBD2. CDR1 MNHNY and CDR2 SVGAGI come from the germline V gene (reference sequence). The junction had 3 bases not matched to a gene; V was cut back by 5 bases and J by 8 bases. The CDR3 covers 14 residues. CDR3 in amino acids: CASSPGLAGGTQYF. The CDR3 DNA sequence: TGTGCCAGCAGTCCCGGACTAGCGGGAGGTACGCAGTATTTT.

The J gene is TRBJ1-4, the V gene TRBV2, with 9 positions matching TRBD1. Per germline, CDR1 SNHLY and CDR2 FYNNEI. CDR3 length: 13 amino acids. The trim removed 7 bases at V and 5 bases at J, leaving 2 bases unmatched. CDR3 nucleotide sequence: TGTGCCAGCACGGACAGGGGAAATGAAAAACTGTTTTTT. Its translation: CASTDRGNEKLFF.

This clone occurred a few times. This rearrangement joins TRBV27 to TRBJ1-5; D not certain. Germline V CDR1 and CDR2: MNHEY, SMNVEV (reference sequence). Trimming removed 2 bases from V and 3 bases from J, with 8 bases in between. CDR3 length: 14 residues. CDR3: CASSLLRSNQPQHF. The CDR3, as DNA: TGTGCCAGCAGTTTACTACGGTCCAATCAGCCCCAGCATTTT.